These T cell receptor beta chains were read from a single sample in a study of cytotoxic CD8 clonotypes in ibrutinib-treated CLL. Using immunoSEQ multiplex PCR, the repertoire was profiled, and TCRdb retains in-frame clones only, with some absent. The table lists 330,000 or so clones, approximately 67% of them singletons. Specimen: PBMCs, collected after 36 months of ibrutinib treatment. These receptors all stem from a human donor with chronic lymphocytic leukemia. CDR3s include the opening cysteine and the closing phenylalanine or tryptophan. The D gene is left open where the match is weak. Expanded clones get a size class; other rows say once, few or many, or leave the size out.

cdr3_aa cdr3_nt j_call clone_size d_call v_call
CATSRVGDTDTQYF TGTGCCACCAGCAGAGTAGGGGACACAGATACGCAGTATTTT TRBJ2-3 . . TRBV15
CASSGQGGNTEAFF TGTGCCAGCAGCGGACAGGGCGGGAACACTGAAGCTTTCTTT TRBJ1-1 . TRBD1 TRBV27
CASSHPGQPNEKLFF TGTGCCAGCAGCCACCCGGGACAGCCGAATGAAAAACTGTTTTTT TRBJ1-4 few TRBD1 TRBV4-2
CATSRGLGGQNTGELFF TGTGCCACCAGCAGAGGACTTGGGGGGCAGAACACCGGGGAGCTGTTTTTT TRBJ2-2 . . TRBV15
CASSLEVTPNTEAFF TGTGCCAGCAGCTTGGAAGTGACTCCGAACACTGAAGCTTTCTTT TRBJ1-1 . . TRBV5-4
CASSDGRVGQPQHF TGTGCCAGCAGTGACGGCAGGGTAGGTCAGCCCCAGCATTTT TRBJ1-5 . . TRBV2
CASSEHPGETQYF TGTGCCAGCAGTGAACATCCAGGAGAGACCCAGTACTTC TRBJ2-5 once . TRBV6-4
CSAPGPYEQYF TGCAGTGCTCCGGGGCCCTACGAGCAGTACTTC TRBJ2-7 . . TRBV20-1
CASSLDAVDGYTF TGTGCCAGCAGCTTGGACGCCGTAGATGGCTACACCTTC TRBJ1-2 . . TRBV7-2
CASSGAGGNSPLHF TGTGCCAGCAGCGGCGCAGGGGGTAATTCACCCCTCCACTTT TRBJ1-6 . TRBD1 TRBV9
CASTRRGAAEAFF TGTGCCAGCACTCGCCGGGGGGCCGCTGAAGCTTTCTTT TRBJ1-1 few . TRBV25-1
CASSTGQGGNQPQHF TGTGCCAGCAGCACAGGACAGGGGGGCAATCAGCCCCAGCATTTT TRBJ1-5 few TRBD1 TRBV7-9
CASSLGLLGAYEQYF TGCGCCAGCAGCTTGGGTCTGCTAGGCGCCTACGAGCAGTACTTC TRBJ2-7 . . TRBV5-1
CASSYSGSNYGYTF TGTGCCAGCAGTTACTCGGGGAGTAACTATGGCTACACCTTC TRBJ1-2 . . TRBV6-5
CASRSGGIQYF TGTGCCAGCAGGTCCGGTGGGATTCAGTACTTC TRBJ2-4 . . TRBV9
CASSVAPQNTEAFF TGTGCCAGCAGCGTAGCTCCGCAGAACACTGAAGCTTTCTTT TRBJ1-1 . . TRBV9
CASSQEILPPGASGARMEFF TGCGCCAGCAGCCAAGAAATCCTACCCCCCGGGGCTAGCGGAGCGCGCATGGAGTTCTTC TRBJ2-1 . TRBD2 TRBV4-1
CASSYRLAGGLEQFF TGTGCCAGCAGTTACCGACTAGCGGGAGGGCTTGAGCAGTTCTTC TRBJ2-1 . TRBD2 TRBV6-5
CASRLGQASEQYF TGCGCCAGCAGGCTGGGACAGGCCAGCGAGCAGTACTTC TRBJ2-7 . TRBD1 TRBV5-1
CASSDEGRETQYF TGTGCCAGCAGTGATGAAGGGAGGGAGACCCAGTACTTC TRBJ2-5 . . TRBV6-1
CASSFTGSYEQYF TGTGCCAGCAGCTTCACAGGCTCCTACGAGCAGTACTTC TRBJ2-7 . . TRBV7-9
CASSLEVGLAGPEQFF TGTGCCAGCAGCTTAGAGGTCGGGCTAGCGGGTCCCGAGCAGTTCTTC TRBJ2-1 . TRBD2 TRBV7-2
CASSVGTGENQPQHF TGTGCCAGCAGCGTCGGGACAGGGGAGAATCAGCCCCAGCATTTT TRBJ1-5 . TRBD1 TRBV7-6
CASSLNNQPQHF TGTGCCAGCAGCCTGAACAATCAGCCCCAGCATTTT TRBJ1-5 few . TRBV7-9
CASSRDILGSTGEKLFF TGCGCCAGCAGCCGAGATATACTCGGGTCTACGGGGGAAAAACTGTTTTTT TRBJ1-4 . . TRBV4-1
CASSQVWRDFGTDTQYF TGCGCCAGCAGCCAAGTCTGGCGGGACTTCGGCACAGATACGCAGTATTTT TRBJ2-3 . . TRBV4-3
CASSLRWPEGYEQYF TGTGCCAGCAGTTTACGTTGGCCGGAGGGTTACGAGCAGTACTTC TRBJ2-7 few . TRBV27
CASSLRETEAFF TGTGCCAGCAGCTTAAGGGAAACTGAAGCTTTCTTT TRBJ1-1 few . TRBV7-9
CASSMPGLGISGANVLTF TGTGCCAGCAGCATGCCGGGACTAGGTATCTCTGGGGCCAACGTCCTGACTTTC TRBJ2-6 . TRBD2 TRBV9
CASSSEGLSENQYF TGCGCCAGCAGCTCGGAGGGACTTAGTGAGAACCAGTACTTC TRBJ2-5 . . TRBV5-1
CASSLAPCETGGRYCYEQYF TGTGCCAGCAGCTTAGCGCCTTGTGAGACAGGGGGAAGATATTGCTACGAGCAGTACTTC TRBJ2-7 few TRBD1 TRBV7-6
CASSPNQQGHEQYF TGTGCCAGCAGCCCTAACCAACAGGGCCACGAGCAGTACTTC TRBJ2-7 few . TRBV6-5
CASTRGRAGGSYNEQFF TGTGCCAGCACGCGTGGGAGGGCGGGGGGCTCCTACAATGAGCAGTTCTTC TRBJ2-1 few TRBD2 TRBV2
CASSFSGQGVHEQYF TGTGCCAGCAGCTTCTCGGGACAGGGGGTCCACGAGCAGTACTTC TRBJ2-7 . TRBD1 TRBV5-6
CASSLTQTNYGYTF TGTGCCAGCAGCTTGACACAGACTAACTATGGCTACACCTTC TRBJ1-2 few . TRBV11-2
CASSWGTSASLETQYF TGCGCCAGCAGCTGGGGGACTAGCGCGAGCCTAGAGACCCAGTACTTC TRBJ2-5 few TRBD2 TRBV5-1
CASGGLVEETQYF TGTGCTAGTGGGGGACTAGTCGAAGAGACCCAGTACTTC TRBJ2-5 . TRBD2 TRBV12-5
CASSLVAGELFF TGCGCCAGCAGCTTGGTCGCCGGGGAGCTGTTTTTT TRBJ2-2 . . TRBV5-1
CASSLGSEFAYEQYF TGTGCCAGCAGCTTAGGTTCGGAATTCGCCTACGAGCAGTACTTC TRBJ2-7 . . TRBV11-2
CASKQGHSNQPQHF TGTGCCAGTAAACAGGGTCATAGCAATCAGCCCCAGCATTTT TRBJ1-5 . . TRBV19
CASRKGYEQYF TGTGCCAGCAGGAAGGGGTACGAGCAGTACTTC TRBJ2-7 once . TRBV7-9
CASSRRTGKETQYF TGTGCCAGCAGTCGGAGGACAGGGAAAGAGACCCAGTACTTC TRBJ2-5 . TRBD1 TRBV2
CASSQVLDSNSYEQYF TGCGCCAGCAGCCAAGTTCTGGACAGCAACTCCTACGAGCAGTACTTC TRBJ2-7 . . TRBV4-1
CSARNHYEQYF TGCAGTGCTAGGAATCACTACGAGCAGTACTTC TRBJ2-7 . . TRBV20-1
CASRPTGTANTGELFF TGCGCCAGCAGGCCTACCGGGACAGCCAACACCGGGGAGCTGTTTTTT TRBJ2-2 . TRBD1 TRBV4-1
CASSHPTSYNEQFF TGTGCCAGCAGCCACCCGACCTCCTACAATGAGCAGTTCTTC TRBJ2-1 . . TRBV11-1
CASSWLGGSGTQYF TGTGCCAGCAGTTGGCTGGGCGGGTCTGGTACGCAGTATTTT TRBJ2-3 . . TRBV28
CASSQNQGQKLFF TGTGCCAGCAGCCAGAATCAGGGCCAAAAACTGTTTTTT TRBJ1-4 few . TRBV7-9
CASRTGGHGGEQYF TGTGCCAGCAGAACAGGGGGCCATGGGGGCGAGCAGTACTTC TRBJ2-7 . TRBD1 TRBV6-6
CASSFIPYSNQPQHF TGTGCCAGCAGTTTTATCCCCTATAGCAATCAGCCCCAGCATTTT TRBJ1-5 . . TRBV28